A single T cell receptor beta chain is shown here with its context. This specimen comes from a study of cytomegalovirus exposure and HLA in healthy donors. Across the study: In a later analysis, it was reported that the approximately 120 validation repertoires had been produced on the same platform as the 690 or so repertoires belonging to the first cohort.

Trimming took off 2 bases at V and 5 bases at J, with 14 bases between the two ends. Germline V gives CDR1 SGHRS, CDR2 YFSETQ. The CDR3 has 14 amino acids. Generated by immunoSEQ multiplex PCR, the TCRdb table keeps only in-frame clones and is missing some. The data contain 300,000 to 400,000 clones, nearly 90% of them seen just once; the ten biggest clones take up about 0.96%. The rearrangement uses TRBV5-1 and TRBJ2-7; tentative D call: TRBD2 (7 bases). This receptor was obtained from a man aged 30 to 45 in good health and CMV-seronegative. Sequencing used PBMCs. The DNA of the CDR3 is TGCGCCAGCAGCTTAGGGGGAGGGAACCACGAGCAGTACTTC. Protein product: CASSLGGGNHEQYF.